This TCR beta chain was obtained from a study of T cells in Graves' hyperthyroidism and ophthalmopathy. Many counts were recorded for this clonotype. RNA transcripts served as the template for amplifying TCR beta CDR3 regions. The HTBI primer set was used in a first-round RT-PCR of the TCR CDR3. In TCRdb, the multiplex PCR reads were re-called with MiXCR into one record per CDR3 protein. The data hold about 300,000 distinct CDR3 sequences, with approximately 26% observed a single time. This CDR3 has 14 residues. Germline assignment: CDR1 LNHDA and CDR2 SQIVND (reference sequence). V dropped 4 bases and J dropped 2 bases, with 11 bases sitting between them. Diagnostic assessment was based on clinical symptoms, serum thyroxine and TRAb, thyroid ultrasound and orbital computed tomography.

The chain couples TRBV19 to TRBJ1-1; possibly TRBD1 for D (5 bases). The sequenced sample consisted of blood. The receptor was derived from a man aged 35-49 years with Graves' hyperthyroidism that later progressed to Graves' ophthalmopathy. Here the CDR3 reads CASSRGTSNTEAFF. For the CDR3, the DNA is TGTGCCAGTAGTAGAGGGACGTCCAACACTGAAGCTTTCTTT.